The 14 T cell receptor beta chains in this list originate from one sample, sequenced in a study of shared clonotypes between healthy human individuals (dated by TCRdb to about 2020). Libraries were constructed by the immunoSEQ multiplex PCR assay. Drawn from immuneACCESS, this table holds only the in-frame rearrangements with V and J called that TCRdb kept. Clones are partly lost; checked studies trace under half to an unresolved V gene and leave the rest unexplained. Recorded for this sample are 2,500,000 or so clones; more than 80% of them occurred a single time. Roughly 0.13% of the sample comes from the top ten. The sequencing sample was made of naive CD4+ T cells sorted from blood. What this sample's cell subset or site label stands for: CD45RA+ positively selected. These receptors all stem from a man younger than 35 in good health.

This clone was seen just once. In DNA, the CDR3 is TGTGCCAGTAGCGGCCCTGCAACTAATGAAAAACTGTTTTTT. Amino acid sequence: CASSGPATNEKLFF. The rearrangement uses TRBV25-1 and TRBJ1-4; D gene ambiguous. CDR1 MGHDK and CDR2 SYGVNS come from the germline V gene. V was shortened by 9 bases and J by 0 bases, with 11 bases between the two germline ends. There are 14 residues in the CDR3.

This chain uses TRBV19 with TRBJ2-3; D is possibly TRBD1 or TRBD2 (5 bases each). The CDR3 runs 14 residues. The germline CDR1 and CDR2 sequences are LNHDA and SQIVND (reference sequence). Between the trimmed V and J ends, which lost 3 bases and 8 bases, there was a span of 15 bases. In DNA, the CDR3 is TGTGCCAGTAGTATGGGGGTAGGGGTGGTTACGCAGTATTTT. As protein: CASSMGVGVVTQYF. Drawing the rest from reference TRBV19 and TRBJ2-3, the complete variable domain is DGGITQSPKYLFRKEGQNVTLSCEQNLNHDAMYWYRQDPGQGLRLIYYSQIVNDFQKGDIAEGYSVSREKKESFPLTVTSAQKNPTAFYLCASSMGVGVVTQYFGPGTRLTVL.

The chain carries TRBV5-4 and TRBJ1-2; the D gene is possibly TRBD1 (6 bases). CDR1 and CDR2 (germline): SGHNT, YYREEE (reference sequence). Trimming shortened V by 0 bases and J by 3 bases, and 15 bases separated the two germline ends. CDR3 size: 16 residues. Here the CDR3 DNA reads TGTGCCAGCAGCTTGGAACAGGGCGCGGGTTACTATGGCTACACCTTC. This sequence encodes CASSLEQGAGYYGYTF.

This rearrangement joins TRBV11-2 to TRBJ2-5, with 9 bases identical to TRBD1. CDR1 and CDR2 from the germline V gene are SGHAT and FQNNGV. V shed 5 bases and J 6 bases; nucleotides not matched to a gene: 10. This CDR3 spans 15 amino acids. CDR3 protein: CASSLGQGGWKTQYF. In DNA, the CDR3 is TGTGCCAGCAGCCTGGGACAGGGAGGCTGGAAGACCCAGTACTTC.

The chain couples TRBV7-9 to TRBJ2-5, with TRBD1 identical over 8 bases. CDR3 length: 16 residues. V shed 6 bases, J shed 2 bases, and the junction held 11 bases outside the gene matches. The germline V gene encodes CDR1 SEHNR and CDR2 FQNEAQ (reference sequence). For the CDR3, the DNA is TGTGCCAGCAGTCAATACCGCGGACAGGGACAAGAGACCCAGTACTTC. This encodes CASSQYRGQGQETQYF.

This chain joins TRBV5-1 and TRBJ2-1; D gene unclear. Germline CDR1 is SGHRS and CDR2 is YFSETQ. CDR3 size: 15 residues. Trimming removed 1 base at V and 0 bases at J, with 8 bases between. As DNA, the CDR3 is TGCGCCAGCAGCTTGAGACATTACTCCTACAATGAGCAGTTCTTC. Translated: CASSLRHYSYNEQFF.

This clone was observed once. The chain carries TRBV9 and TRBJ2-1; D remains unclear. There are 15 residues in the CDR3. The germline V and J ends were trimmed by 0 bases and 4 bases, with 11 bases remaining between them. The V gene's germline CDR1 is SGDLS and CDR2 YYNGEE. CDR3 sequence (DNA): TGTGCCAGCAGCGTAGAACGGGTTACTTACAATGAGCAGTTCTTC. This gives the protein CASSVERVTYNEQFF.

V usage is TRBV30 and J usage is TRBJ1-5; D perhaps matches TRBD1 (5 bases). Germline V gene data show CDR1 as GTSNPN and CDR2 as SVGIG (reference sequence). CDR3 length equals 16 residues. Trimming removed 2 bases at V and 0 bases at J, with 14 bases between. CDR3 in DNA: TGTGCCTGGAGTCCCCCTCCAGGGTTTAGCAATCAGCCCCAGCATTTT. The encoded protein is CAWSPPPGFSNQPQHF.

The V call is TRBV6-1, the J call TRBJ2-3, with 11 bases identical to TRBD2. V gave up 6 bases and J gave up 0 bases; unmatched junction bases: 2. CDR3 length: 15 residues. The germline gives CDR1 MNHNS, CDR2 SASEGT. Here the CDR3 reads CASRGLAASTDTQYF. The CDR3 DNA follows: TGTGCCAGCAGGGGACTAGCGGCGAGCACAGATACGCAGTATTTT.

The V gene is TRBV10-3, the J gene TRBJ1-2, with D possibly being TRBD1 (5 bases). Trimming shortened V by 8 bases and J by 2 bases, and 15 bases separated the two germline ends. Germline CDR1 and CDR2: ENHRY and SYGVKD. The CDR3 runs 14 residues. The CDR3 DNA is TGTGCCATCGCCTGGGGCGCAGAAAACTATGGCTACACCTTC. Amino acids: CAIAWGAENYGYTF.

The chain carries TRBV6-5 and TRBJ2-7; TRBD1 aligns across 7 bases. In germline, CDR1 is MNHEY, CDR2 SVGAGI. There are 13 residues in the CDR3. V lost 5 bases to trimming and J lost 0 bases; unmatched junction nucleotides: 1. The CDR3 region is CASSRGLSYEQYF. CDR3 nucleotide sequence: TGTGCCAGCAGTAGGGGGCTCTCCTACGAGCAGTACTTC.

DNA of the CDR3: TGTGCCAGTAGACCCACAGGGCTTCAGCCCCAGCATTTT. It specifies CASRPTGLQPQHF. The chain carries TRBV19 and TRBJ1-5; perhaps TRBD1 as D (6 bases). The CDR3 sequence is 13 residues long. The V end lost 6 bases, the J end lost 6 bases, and 12 bases lay between the germline ends. Germline CDR1 reads LNHDA; CDR2 reads SQIVND (reference sequence).

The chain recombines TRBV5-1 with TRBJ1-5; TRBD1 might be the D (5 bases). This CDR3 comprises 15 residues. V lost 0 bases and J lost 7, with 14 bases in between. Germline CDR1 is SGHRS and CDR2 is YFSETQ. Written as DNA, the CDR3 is TGCGCCAGCAGCTTGGAGCCGACAGAGGCCCAGCCCCAGCATTTT. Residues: CASSLEPTEAQPQHF.

The CDR3 region is CASSSPGPTWADTQYF. CDR3 sequence (DNA): TGTGCCAGCAGCTCTCCGGGACCAACTTGGGCAGATACGCAGTATTTT. This chain joins TRBV7-8 and TRBJ2-3; D may be TRBD1 or TRBD2 (5 bases each). Germline CDR1 reads SGHVS; CDR2 reads FQNEAQ. The CDR3 is made up of 16 amino acids. Trimming stripped 4 bases from V and 4 bases from J, with 18 bases between. Full variable domain (outside the CDR3, taken from reference TRBV7-8 and TRBJ2-3): GAGVSQSPRYKVAKRGQDVALRCDPISGHVSLFWYQQALGQGPEFLTYFQNEAQLDKSGLPSDRFFAERPEGSVSTLKIQRTQQEDSAVYLCASSSPGPTWADTQYFGPGTRLTVL.